This passage covers 8 T cell receptor beta chains from one sample sequenced in a study of hypomethylating agent response in myelodysplastic syndrome. Assay used: immunoSEQ multiplex PCR; TCRdb lists only in-frame clones, some missing. Of about 5,700 clones detected, around 78% appear once; the ten largest clones hold around 10%. The source was bone marrow, collected before or after starting hypomethylating agent treatment for myelodysplastic syndrome (not recorded which). The receptors derive from a human donor with myelodysplastic syndrome.

The chain joins TRBV9 to TRBJ1-1; D uncertain. Germline V gene sequence: CDR1 SGDLS, CDR2 YYNGEE. The V end was cut by 2 bases, the J end by 2 bases, with 7 bases between. This CDR3 contains 13 residues. CDR3: CASSVGSNTEAFF. CDR3 DNA: TGTGCCAGCAGCGTGGGCAGCAACACTGAAGCTTTCTTT.

This chain joins TRBV14 and TRBJ2-1; TRBD2 aligns across 12 bases. V shed 0 bases and J 6 bases; nucleotides not matched to a gene: 15. Looked up from germline, CDR1 is SGHDN and CDR2 is FVKESK. The CDR3 is 20 residues long. The CDR3: CASSQDLGLAGPQPGNEQFF. As DNA, the CDR3 is TGTGCCAGCAGCCAAGATCTCGGACTAGCGGGGCCCCAGCCGGGCAATGAGCAGTTCTTC. Variable domain in full (rest from reference TRBV14 and TRBJ2-1): EAGVTQFPSHSVIEKGQTVTLRCDPISGHDNLYWYRRVMGKEIKFLLHFVKESKQDESGMPNNRFLAERTGGTYSTLKVQPAELEDSGVYFCASSQDLGLAGPQPGNEQFFGPGTRLTVL.

This chain connects TRBV7-9 to TRBJ2-3, with TRBD2 matching over 7 bases. The trim removed 5 bases at V and 4 bases at J, leaving 0 bases unmatched. CDR3 length equals 12 residues. CDR1 SEHNR and CDR2 FQNEAQ come from the germline V gene (reference sequence). The CDR3 region is CASSRGADTQYF. As DNA, the CDR3 is TGTGCCAGCAGCCGGGGGGCAGATACGCAGTATTTT.

The CDR3 DNA is TGTGCCAGCAGTTTATCAGAGTCAACTGAGACCCAGTACTTC. Translating gives CASSLSESTETQYF. V gene TRBV27 combines with J gene TRBJ2-5; the D is unclear. This CDR3 is built from 14 residues. Germline assignment: CDR1 MNHEY and CDR2 SMNVEV (reference sequence). Trimming removed 0 bases from V and 5 bases from J, with 10 bases in between.

The rearrangement links TRBV18 to TRBJ2-5; TRBD2 is a possible D gene (5 bases). Deletions cut 3 bases from V and 5 bases from J, with 19 bases between. Germline V lookup: CDR1 KGHSH, CDR2 LQKENI. The CDR3 totals 16 residues. This CDR3 reads CASSPSGYVPGETQYF. CDR3 DNA: TGTGCCAGCTCACCCAGCGGCTATGTCCCGGGGGAGACCCAGTACTTC.

V usage is TRBV28 and J usage is TRBJ1-4; D is unresolved. Germline values: CDR1 MDHEN, CDR2 SYDVKM. The V gene lost 7 bases and the J gene lost 8 bases, with 20 bases spanning the gap. This CDR3 has 15 amino acids. This CDR3 reads CASTYALGYREKLFF. The DNA for the CDR3 is TGTGCCAGCACCTACGCCCTGGGATATAGGGAAAAACTGTTTTTT.

This clone appeared a single time. The chain combines TRBV9 with TRBJ1-2; D is possibly TRBD1 (5 bases). CDR1 is SGDLS, CDR2 YYNGEE, per germline. CDR3 length: 14 residues. The V end was cut by 6 bases, the J end by 2 bases, with 14 bases between. The CDR3 sequence: CASTPPGVNYGYTF. The CDR3 DNA reads TGTGCCAGCACCCCCCCGGGGGTCAACTATGGCTACACCTTC.

V is TRBV19 and J is TRBJ1-1; no clear D. The V end was cut by 2 bases, the J end by 0 bases, with 7 bases between. The germline V gene encodes CDR1 LNHDA and CDR2 SQIVND (reference sequence). The CDR3 has 14 residues. In DNA, the CDR3 is TGTGCCAGTAGTATATCATCCGTGAACACTGAAGCTTTCTTT. Its protein is CASSISSVNTEAFF.